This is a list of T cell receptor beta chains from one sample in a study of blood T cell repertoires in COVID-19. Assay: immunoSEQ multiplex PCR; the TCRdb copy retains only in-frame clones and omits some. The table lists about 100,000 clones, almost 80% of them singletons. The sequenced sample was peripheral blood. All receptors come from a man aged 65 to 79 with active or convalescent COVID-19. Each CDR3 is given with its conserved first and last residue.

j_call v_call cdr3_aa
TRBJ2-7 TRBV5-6 CASSLGGQFREQYF
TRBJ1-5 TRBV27 CASSGLGTGEGQPQHF
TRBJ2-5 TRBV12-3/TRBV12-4 CASSLVGREAQYF
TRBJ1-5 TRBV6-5 CASKRREGVQPQHF
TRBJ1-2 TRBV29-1 CSVWSYRALNYGYTF
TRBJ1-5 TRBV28 CASSFSGVLGGQGRYQPQHF
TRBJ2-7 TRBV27 CASRQGDPYEQYF
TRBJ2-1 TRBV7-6 CASSLDSGPPNEQFF
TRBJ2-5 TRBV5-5 CASSTRVAGPRTQYF
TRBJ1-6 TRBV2 CASSEASPLHF
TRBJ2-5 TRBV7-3 CASSLAGGPGETQYF
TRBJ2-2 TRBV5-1 CASRGPTNTGELFF
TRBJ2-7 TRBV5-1 CASRLSYEQYF
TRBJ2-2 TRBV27 CASTPNRNTGELFF
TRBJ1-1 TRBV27 CASSAGREFMNTEAFF
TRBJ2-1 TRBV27 CASSPGTSGTNNEQFF
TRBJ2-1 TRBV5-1 CASSLEQGGGEQFF
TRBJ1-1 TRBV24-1 CATSDMTNTEAFF
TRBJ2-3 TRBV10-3 CAISDNRGDTQYF
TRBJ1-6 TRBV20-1 CSASLQVNSPLHF
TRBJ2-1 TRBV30 CAWRNRDSGNEQFF
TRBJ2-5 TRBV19 CASSIGGHGETQYF
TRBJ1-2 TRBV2 CASSEVRGNGYTF
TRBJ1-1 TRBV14 CASSQFLTGNTEAFF
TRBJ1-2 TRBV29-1 CSVGEMGYGYTF
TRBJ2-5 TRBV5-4 CASSLSRTGEETQYF
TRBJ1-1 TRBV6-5 CASSPVGGTEAFF
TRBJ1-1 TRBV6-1 CASSEEPYTEAFF
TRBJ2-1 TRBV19 CASSRQGAHEQFF
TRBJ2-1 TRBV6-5 CASVGRGLNEQFF
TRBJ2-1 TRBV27 CASSFTRSGGPYNEQFF
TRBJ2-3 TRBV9 CASSVDGGGKNTQYF
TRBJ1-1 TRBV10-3 CATIQGAGEAFF
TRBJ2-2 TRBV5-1 CASSLAGTGVNTGELFF
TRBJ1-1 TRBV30 CAWSVGRVRLANTEAFF
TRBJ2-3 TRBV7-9 CASSRLSSDTQYF
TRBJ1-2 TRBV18 CASSPRGGAYGYTF
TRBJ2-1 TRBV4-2 CASSQENGGAPNEQFF
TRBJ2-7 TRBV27 CATWGVATYEQYF
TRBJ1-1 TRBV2 CASSPFRQGGENTEAFF
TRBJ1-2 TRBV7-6 CASSLDPSGQGAWGDGYTF
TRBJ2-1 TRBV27 CASSLFGQFEQFF
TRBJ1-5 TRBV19 CASRTNTGAYSNQPQHF
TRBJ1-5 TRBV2 CASKGGVGNQPQHF
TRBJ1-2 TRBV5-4 CASSFDRGHYGYTF
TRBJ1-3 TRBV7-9 CASSEQGFSGNTIYF
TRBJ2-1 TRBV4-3 CASSQEVGGEQFF
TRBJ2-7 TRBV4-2 CASSQEGTKSFEQYF
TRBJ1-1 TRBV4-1 CASSQTSGGGDTEAFF